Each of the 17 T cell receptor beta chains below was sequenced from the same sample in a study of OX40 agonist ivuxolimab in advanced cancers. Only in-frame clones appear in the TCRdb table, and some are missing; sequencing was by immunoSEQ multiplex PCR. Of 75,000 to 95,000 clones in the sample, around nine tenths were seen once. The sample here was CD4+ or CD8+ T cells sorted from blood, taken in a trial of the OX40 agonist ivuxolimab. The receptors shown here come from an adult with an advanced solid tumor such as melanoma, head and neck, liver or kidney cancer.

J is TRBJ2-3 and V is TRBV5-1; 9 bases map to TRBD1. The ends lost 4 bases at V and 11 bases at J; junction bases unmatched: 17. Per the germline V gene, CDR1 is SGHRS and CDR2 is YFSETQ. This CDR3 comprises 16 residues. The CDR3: CASSEDRGSDHARQYF. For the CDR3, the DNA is TGCGCCAGCAGCGAGGACAGGGGAAGTGATCACGCCAGGCAGTATTTT.

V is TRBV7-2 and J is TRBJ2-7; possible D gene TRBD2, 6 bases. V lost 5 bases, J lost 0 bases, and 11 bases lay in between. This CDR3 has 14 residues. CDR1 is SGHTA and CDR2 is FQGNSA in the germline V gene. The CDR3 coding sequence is TGTGCCAGCAGCCGGGGGAGTAGCTCCTACGAGCAGTACTTC. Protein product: CASSRGSSSYEQYF.

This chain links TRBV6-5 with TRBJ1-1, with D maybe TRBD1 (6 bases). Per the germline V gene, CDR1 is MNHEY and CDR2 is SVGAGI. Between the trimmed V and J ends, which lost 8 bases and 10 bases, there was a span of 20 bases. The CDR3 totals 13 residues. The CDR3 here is CASFNGGREGAFF. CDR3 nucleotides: TGTGCCAGCTTTAACGGGGGGCGGGAAGGAGCTTTCTTT.

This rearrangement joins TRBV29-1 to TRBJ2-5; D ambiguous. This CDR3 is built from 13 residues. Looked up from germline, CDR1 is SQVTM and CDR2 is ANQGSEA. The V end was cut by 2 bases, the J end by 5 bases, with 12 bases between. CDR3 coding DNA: TGCAGCGTTGAAATTCTACAACGGGAGACCCAGTACTTC. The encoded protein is CSVEILQRETQYF.

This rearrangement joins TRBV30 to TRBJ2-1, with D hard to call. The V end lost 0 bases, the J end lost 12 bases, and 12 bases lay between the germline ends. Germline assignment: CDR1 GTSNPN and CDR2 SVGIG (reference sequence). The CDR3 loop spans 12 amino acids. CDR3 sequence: CAWSVALGLQFF. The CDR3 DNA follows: TGTGCCTGGAGTGTTGCCCTCGGTCTGCAGTTCTTC.

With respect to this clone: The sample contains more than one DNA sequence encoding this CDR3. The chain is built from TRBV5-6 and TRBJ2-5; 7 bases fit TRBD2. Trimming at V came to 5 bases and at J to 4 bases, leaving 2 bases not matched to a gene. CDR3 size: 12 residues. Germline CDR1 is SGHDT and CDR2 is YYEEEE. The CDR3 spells CASSTGGETQYF. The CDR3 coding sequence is TGTGCCAGCAGTACGGGGGGAGAGACCCAGTACTTC.

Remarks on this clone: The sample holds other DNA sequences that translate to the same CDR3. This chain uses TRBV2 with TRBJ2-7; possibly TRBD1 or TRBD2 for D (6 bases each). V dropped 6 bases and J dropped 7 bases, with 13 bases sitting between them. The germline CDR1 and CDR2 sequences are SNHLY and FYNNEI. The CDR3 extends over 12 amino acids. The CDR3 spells CASRYGGREQYF. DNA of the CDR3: TGTGCCAGCAGGTATGGGGGGCGGGAGCAGTACTTC.

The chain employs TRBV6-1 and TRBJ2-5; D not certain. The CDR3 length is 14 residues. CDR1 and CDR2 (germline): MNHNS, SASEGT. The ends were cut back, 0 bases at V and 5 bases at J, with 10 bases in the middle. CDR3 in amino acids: CASSEAPRVETQYF. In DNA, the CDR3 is TGTGCCAGCAGTGAAGCCCCACGAGTCGAGACCCAGTACTTC.

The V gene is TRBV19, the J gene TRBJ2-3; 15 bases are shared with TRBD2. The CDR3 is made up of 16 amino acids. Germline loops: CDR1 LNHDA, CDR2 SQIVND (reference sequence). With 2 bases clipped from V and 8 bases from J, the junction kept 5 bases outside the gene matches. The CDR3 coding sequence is TGTGCCAGTAGTATAAACGGACTAGCGGGAGGGGCTACGCAGTATTTT. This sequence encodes CASSINGLAGGATQYF.

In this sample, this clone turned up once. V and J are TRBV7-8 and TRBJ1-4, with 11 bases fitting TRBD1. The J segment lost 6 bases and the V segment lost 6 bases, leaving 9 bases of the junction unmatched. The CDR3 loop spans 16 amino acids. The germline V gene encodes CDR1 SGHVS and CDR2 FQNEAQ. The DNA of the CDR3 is TGTGCCAGCAGAACAAAGACGGGACAGGGGGATGAAAAACTGTTTTTT. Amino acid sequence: CASRTKTGQGDEKLFF.

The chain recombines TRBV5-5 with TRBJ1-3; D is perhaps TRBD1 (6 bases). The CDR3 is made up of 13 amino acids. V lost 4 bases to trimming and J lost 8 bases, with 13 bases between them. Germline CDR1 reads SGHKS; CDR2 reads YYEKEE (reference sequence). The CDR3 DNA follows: TGTGCCAGCAGCCTACAGGGTTGGGACACCATATATTTT. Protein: CASSLQGWDTIYF.

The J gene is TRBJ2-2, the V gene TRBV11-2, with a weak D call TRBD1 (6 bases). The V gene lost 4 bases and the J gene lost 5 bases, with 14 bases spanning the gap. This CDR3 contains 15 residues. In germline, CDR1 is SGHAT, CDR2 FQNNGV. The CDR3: CASSSNAGVTGELFF. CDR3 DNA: TGTGCCAGCAGCTCGAATGCAGGGGTGACCGGGGAGCTGTTTTTT.

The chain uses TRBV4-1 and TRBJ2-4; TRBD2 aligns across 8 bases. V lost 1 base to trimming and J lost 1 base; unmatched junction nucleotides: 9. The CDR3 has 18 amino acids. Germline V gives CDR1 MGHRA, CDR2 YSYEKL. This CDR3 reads CASSQGLAGGLAKNIQYF. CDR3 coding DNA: TGCGCCAGCAGCCAAGGGTTGGCGGGAGGCCTTGCCAAAAACATTCAGTACTTC.

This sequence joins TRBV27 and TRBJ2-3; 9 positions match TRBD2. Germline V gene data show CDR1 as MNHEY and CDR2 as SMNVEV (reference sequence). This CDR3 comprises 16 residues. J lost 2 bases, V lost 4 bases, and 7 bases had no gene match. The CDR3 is CASSSGSGRYTDTQYF. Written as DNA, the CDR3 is TGTGCCAGCAGTTCTGGGAGCGGGAGGTACACAGATACGCAGTATTTT.

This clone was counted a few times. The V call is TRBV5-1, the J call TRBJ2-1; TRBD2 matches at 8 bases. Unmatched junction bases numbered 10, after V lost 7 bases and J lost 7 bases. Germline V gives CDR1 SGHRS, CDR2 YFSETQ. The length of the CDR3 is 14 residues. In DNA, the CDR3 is TGCGCCAGCCTTAGCGGGACGGGCGAGAATGAGCAGTTCTTC. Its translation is CASLSGTGENEQFF.

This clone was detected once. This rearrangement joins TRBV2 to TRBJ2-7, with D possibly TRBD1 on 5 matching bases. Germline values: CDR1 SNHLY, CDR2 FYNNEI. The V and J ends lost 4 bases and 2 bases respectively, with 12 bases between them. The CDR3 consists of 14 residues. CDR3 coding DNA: TGTGCCAGCAGTGTATCTTCAGGGACCTACGAGCAGTACTTC. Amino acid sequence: CASSVSSGTYEQYF.

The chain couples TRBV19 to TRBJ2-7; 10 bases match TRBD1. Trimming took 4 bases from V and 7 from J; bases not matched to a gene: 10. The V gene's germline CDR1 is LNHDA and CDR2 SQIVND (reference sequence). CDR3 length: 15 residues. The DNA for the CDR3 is TGTGCCAGTAGTACACCCGGGACAGGGGTTGGTGAGCAGTACTTC. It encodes CASSTPGTGVGEQYF. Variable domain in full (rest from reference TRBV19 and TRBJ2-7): DGGITQSPKYLFRKEGQNVTLSCEQNLNHDAMYWYRQDPGQGLRLIYYSQIVNDFQKGDIAEGYSVSREKKESFPLTVTSAQKNPTAFYLCASSTPGTGVGEQYFGPGTRLTVT.